This is a list of T cell receptor beta chains from one sample in a study of blood T cell repertoires in COVID-19. Sequencing was performed with immunoSEQ multiplex PCR; in TCRdb, only in-frame clones are kept and a portion is missing. The sample gives about 290,000 clones, under 90% of which show up once; 1.5% to 2% is in the top ten. The sequencing sample was made of PBMCs or T cells enriched from blood (not recorded which). These receptors were collected from a woman between 35 and 50 years old who had recovered from COVID-19. Both conserved end residues are part of each CDR3. The D gene is left open where the match is weak. Some rows mark clone size as missing; the rest say once, few, many or name a class of expanded clone.

length | size | J | D | V | CDR3 | DNA
15 | few | TRBJ1-1 | . | TRBV19 | CASSIGQGMNTEAFF | TGTGCCAGTAGTATAGGGCAGGGAATGAACACTGAAGCTTTCTTT
13 | . | TRBJ1-6 | . | TRBV11-3 | CASSLESNSPLHF | TGTGCCAGCAGCCTCGAATCTAACTCACCCCTCCACTTT
16 | . | TRBJ2-3 | . | TRBV5-4 | CASSLVSGSVADTQYF | TGTGCCAGCAGCTTGGTGTCCGGGAGTGTGGCAGATACGCAGTATTTT
15 | . | TRBJ1-1 | . | TRBV7-9 | CASSFGWGENTEAFF | TGTGCCAGCAGCTTTGGGTGGGGGGAGAACACTGAAGCTTTCTTT
17 | . | TRBJ1-5 | . | TRBV30 | CAWSRQGTTYSNQPQHF | TGTGCCTGGAGTCGGCAGGGGACAACTTATAGCAATCAGCCCCAGCATTTT
14 | . | TRBJ1-2 | . | TRBV15 | CATGRMRTYGGYTF | TGTGCCACCGGGAGAATGCGTACATACGGCGGCTACACCTTC
15 | . | TRBJ1-1 | . | TRBV11-2 | CASSLVLLVNTEAFF | TGTGCCAGCAGCTTAGTCCTCCTAGTGAACACTGAAGCTTTCTTT
16 | . | TRBJ2-1 | TRBD2 | TRBV5-1 | CASSLDLAGGYNEQFF | TGCGCCAGCAGCTTGGATCTAGCGGGGGGTTACAATGAGCAGTTCTTC
15 | . | TRBJ2-1 | . | TRBV7-2 | CASSPGGGRVAEQFF | TGTGCCAGCAGCCCTGGCGGGGGCCGGGTTGCTGAGCAGTTCTTC
15 | . | TRBJ1-3 | . | TRBV7-2 | CASSLEARGGNTIYF | TGTGCCAGCAGCTTAGAAGCCAGGGGAGGAAACACCATATATTTT
14 | . | TRBJ1-2 | TRBD1 | TRBV7-9 | CASSLIQGADGYTF | TGTGCCAGCAGCTTAATACAGGGGGCTGATGGCTACACCTTC
15 | . | TRBJ2-3 | . | TRBV7-3 | CASSSSGRSTDTQYF | TGTGCCAGCAGCTCATCGGGGAGATCCACAGATACGCAGTATTTT
15 | . | TRBJ1-5 | . | TRBV25-1 | CASSESKASNQPQHF | TGTGCCAGCAGTGAATCAAAAGCTAGCAATCAGCCCCAGCATTTT
15 | . | TRBJ2-1 | TRBD1 | TRBV5-4 | CASSFGGQDYNEQFF | TGTGCCAGCAGCTTCGGGGGACAGGACTACAATGAGCAGTTCTTC
14 | . | TRBJ1-5 | . | TRBV2 | CASSPAGSNQPQHF | TGTGCCAGCAGCCCCGCCGGGAGCAATCAGCCCCAGCATTTT
19 | . | TRBJ2-2 | . | TRBV5-1 | CASILGGKQGLSHTGELFF | TGCGCCAGCATCCTTGGGGGAAAACAGGGCCTCTCACACACCGGGGAGCTGTTTTTT
15 | . | TRBJ1-5 | TRBD1 | TRBV2 | CASSGTAYSNQPQHF | TGTGCCAGCAGCGGGACAGCTTATAGCAATCAGCCCCAGCATTTT
13 | . | TRBJ2-7 | . | TRBV28 | CASRGPSSYEQYF | TGTGCCAGCAGGGGCCCCAGCTCCTACGAGCAGTACTTC
15 | . | TRBJ1-6 | TRBD1 | TRBV4-2 | CASSQSTGVNSPLHF | TGTGCCAGCAGCCAGTCGACAGGGGTGAATTCACCCCTCCACTTT
18 | . | TRBJ2-7 | TRBD2 | TRBV3-1/TRBV3-2 | CASSQGRTPGLAFHEQYF | TGTGCCAGCAGCCAAGGGAGGACACCGGGACTAGCATTCCACGAGCAGTACTTC
12 | . | TRBJ2-7 | TRBD1 | TRBV2 | CASRYTGGEQYF | TGTGCCAGCAGGTATACAGGGGGCGAGCAGTACTTC
13 | . | TRBJ2-3 | . | TRBV5-8 | CASSFRGTDTQYF | TGTGCCAGCAGCTTCAGGGGCACAGATACGCAGTATTTT
16 | . | TRBJ2-3 | . | TRBV18 | CASSPPQGGSTDTQYF | TGTGCCAGCTCACCACCGCAGGGTGGGAGCACAGATACGCAGTATTTT
14 | . | TRBJ1-2 | . | TRBV19 | CASSPAVAGGGYTF | TGTGCCAGTAGCCCTGCGGTGGCGGGGGGTGGCTACACCTTC
13 | once | TRBJ1-2 | . | TRBV14 | CASSPPRSYGYTF | TGTGCCAGCAGCCCCCCCAGAAGCTATGGCTACACCTTC
12 | . | TRBJ1-2 | TRBD1 | TRBV19 | CATRTGGYGYTF | TGTGCCACCAGGACAGGGGGTTATGGCTACACCTTC
13 | . | TRBJ1-5 | . | TRBV28 | CASSSVINQPQHF | TGTGCCAGCAGTTCAGTAATCAATCAGCCCCAGCATTTT
18 | . | TRBJ2-1 | . | TRBV21-1 | CASKPFGGASGKYNEQFF | TGTGCCAGCAAACCTTTCGGTGGGGCTAGCGGGAAATACAATGAGCAGTTCTTC
15 | few | TRBJ2-3 | . | TRBV21-1 | CASSLRQGITDTQYF | TGTGCCAGCAGCCTTCGACAGGGTATCACAGATACGCAGTATTTT
13 | . | TRBJ1-2 | TRBD1 | TRBV18 | CASSPDRQKGYTF | TGTGCCAGCTCACCGGACAGGCAAAAGGGCTACACCTTC
14 | . | TRBJ1-2 | . | TRBV6-4 | CASSGAPGVTPYTF | TGTGCCAGCAGTGGCGCCCCAGGGGTAACGCCCTACACCTTC
14 | few | TRBJ2-3 | . | TRBV20-1 | CSASPSGRTDTQYF | TGCAGTGCTAGTCCCAGCGGGCGCACAGATACGCAGTATTTT
17 | . | TRBJ2-3 | TRBD2 | TRBV5-4 | CASSRKSGGAGADTQYF | TGTGCCAGCAGCCGCAAAAGCGGGGGGGCCGGAGCAGATACGCAGTATTTT